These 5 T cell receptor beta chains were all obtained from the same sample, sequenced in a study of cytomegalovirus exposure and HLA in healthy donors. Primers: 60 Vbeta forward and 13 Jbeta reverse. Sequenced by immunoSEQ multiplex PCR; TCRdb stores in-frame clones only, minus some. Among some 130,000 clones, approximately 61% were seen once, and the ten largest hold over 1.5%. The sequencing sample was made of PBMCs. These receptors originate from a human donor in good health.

The CDR3 protein is CASSLAGGGNEKLFF. Written as DNA, the CDR3 is TGTGCCAGCAGCTTAGCCGGGGGTGGTAATGAAAAACTGTTTTTT. The chain recombines TRBV7-9 with TRBJ1-4; a weak D match, TRBD1 (5 bases). The ends were cut back, 0 bases at V and 4 bases at J, with 9 bases in the middle. The CDR3 sequence is 15 residues long. Germline lookup yields CDR1 SEHNR and CDR2 FQNEAQ (reference sequence).

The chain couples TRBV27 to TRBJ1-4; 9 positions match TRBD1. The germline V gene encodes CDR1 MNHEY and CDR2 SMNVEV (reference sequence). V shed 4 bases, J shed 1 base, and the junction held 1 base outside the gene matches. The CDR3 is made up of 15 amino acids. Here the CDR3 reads CASSYRGRTNEKLFF. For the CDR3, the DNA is TGTGCCAGCAGTTACAGGGGGCGAACTAATGAAAAACTGTTTTTT.

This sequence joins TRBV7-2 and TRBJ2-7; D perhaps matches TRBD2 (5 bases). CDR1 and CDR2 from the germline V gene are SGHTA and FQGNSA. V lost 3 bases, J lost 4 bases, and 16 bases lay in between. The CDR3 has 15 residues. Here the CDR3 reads CASSFGAEVGYEQYF. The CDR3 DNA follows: TGTGCCAGCAGCTTCGGTGCGGAGGTGGGGTACGAGCAGTACTTC. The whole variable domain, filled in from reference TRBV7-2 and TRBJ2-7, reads GAGVSQSPSNKVTEKGKDVELRCDPISGHTALYWYRQSLGQGLEFLIYFQGNSAPDKSGLPSDRFSAERTGGSVSTLTIQRTQQEDSAVYLCASSFGAEVGYEQYFGPGTRLTVT.

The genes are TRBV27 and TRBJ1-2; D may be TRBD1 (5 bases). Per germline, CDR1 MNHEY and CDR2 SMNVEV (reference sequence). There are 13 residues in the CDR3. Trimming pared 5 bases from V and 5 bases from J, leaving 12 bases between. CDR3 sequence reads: CASSLDKGYGYTF. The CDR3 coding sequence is TGTGCCAGCAGTCTAGACAAGGGGTATGGCTACACCTTC.

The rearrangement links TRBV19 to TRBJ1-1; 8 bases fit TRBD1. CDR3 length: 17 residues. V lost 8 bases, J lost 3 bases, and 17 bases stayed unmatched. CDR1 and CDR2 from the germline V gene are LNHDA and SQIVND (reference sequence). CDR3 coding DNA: TGTGCCAGTTCTCGGATCCAGGGGGCTGGTGAGGACACTGAAGCTTTCTTT. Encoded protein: CASSRIQGAGEDTEAFF.